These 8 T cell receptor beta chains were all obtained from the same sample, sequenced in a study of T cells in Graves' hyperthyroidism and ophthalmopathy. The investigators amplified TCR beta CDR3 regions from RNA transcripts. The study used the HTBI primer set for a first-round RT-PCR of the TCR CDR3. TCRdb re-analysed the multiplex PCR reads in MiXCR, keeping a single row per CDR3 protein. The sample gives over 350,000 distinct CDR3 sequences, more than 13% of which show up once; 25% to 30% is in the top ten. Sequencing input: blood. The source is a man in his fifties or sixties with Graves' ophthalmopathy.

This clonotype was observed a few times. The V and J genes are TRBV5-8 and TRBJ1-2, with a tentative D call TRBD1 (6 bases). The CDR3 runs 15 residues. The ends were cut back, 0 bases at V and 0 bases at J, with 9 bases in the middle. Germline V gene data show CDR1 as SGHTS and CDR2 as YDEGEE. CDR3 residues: CASSLGQVPNYGYTF. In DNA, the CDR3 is TGTGCCAGCAGCTTGGGACAGGTACCTAACTATGGCTACACCTTC. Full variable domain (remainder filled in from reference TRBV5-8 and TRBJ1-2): EAGVTQSPTHLIKTRGQQATLRCSPISGHTSVYWYQQALGLGLQFLLWYDEGEERNRGNFPPRFSGRQFPNYSSELNVNALELEDSALYLCASSLGQVPNYGYTFGSGTRLTVV.

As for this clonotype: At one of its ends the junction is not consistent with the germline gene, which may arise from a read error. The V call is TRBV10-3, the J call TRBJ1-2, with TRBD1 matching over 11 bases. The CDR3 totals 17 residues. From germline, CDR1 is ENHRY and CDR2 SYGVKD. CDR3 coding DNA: TGTGCCGTCAGTGATGAGGACAGGGGGCGCGGAAACTATGGCTACACCTTC. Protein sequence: CAVSDEDRGRGNYGYTF.

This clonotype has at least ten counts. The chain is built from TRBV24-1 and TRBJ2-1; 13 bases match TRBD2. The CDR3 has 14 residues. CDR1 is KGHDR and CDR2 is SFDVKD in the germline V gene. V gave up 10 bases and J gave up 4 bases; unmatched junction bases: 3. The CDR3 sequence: CATELAGGYNEQFF. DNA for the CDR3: TGTGCCACAGAACTAGCGGGAGGGTACAATGAGCAGTTCTTC.

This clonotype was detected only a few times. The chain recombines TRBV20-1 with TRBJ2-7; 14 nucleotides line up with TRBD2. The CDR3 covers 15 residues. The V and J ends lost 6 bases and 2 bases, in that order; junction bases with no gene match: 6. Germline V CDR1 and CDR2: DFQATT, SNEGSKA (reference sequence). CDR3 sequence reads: CSATGTSGSPYEQYF. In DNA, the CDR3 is TGCAGTGCGACCGGGACTAGCGGGAGCCCCTACGAGCAGTACTTC.

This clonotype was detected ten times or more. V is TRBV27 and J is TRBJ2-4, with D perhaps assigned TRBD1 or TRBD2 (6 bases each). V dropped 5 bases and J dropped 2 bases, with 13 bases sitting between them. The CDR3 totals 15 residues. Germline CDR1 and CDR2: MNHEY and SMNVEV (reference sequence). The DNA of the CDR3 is TGTGCCAGCAGTGCGCTAGGGGGGCCCAAAAACATTCAGTACTTC. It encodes CASSALGGPKNIQYF.

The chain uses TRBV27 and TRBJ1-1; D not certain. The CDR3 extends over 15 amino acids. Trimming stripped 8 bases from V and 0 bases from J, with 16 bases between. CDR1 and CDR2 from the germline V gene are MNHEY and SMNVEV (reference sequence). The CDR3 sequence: CASPRLRVMNTEAFF. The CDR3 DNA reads TGTGCCAGCCCCCGTTTAAGAGTGATGAACACTGAAGCTTTCTTT.

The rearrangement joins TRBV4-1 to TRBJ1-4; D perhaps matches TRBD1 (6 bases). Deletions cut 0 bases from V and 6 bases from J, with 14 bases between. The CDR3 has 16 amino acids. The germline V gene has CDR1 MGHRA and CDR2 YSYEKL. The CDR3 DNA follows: TGCGCCAGCAGCCAAGATTCCGGGGGCAGGGATGAAAAACTGTTTTTT. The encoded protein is CASSQDSGGRDEKLFF.

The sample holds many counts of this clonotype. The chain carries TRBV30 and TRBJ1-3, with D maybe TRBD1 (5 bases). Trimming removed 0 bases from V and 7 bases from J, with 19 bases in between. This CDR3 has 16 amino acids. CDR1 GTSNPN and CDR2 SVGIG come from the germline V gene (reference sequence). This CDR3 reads CAWSVFSRDHWNTIYF. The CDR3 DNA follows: TGTGCCTGGAGTGTATTCAGCAGGGACCATTGGAACACCATATATTTT.